The clone carrying this TCR beta chain was seen once. TCRdb keeps only in-frame clones here, not all; method: immunoSEQ multiplex PCR. This sample carries 71,000 or so clones, 80% to 85% of them seen once, and the ten largest clones take 6.5% to 10%. Germline CDR1 is MNHEY and CDR2 is SMNVEV (reference sequence). The CDR3 contains 16 residues. The V end was cut by 5 bases, the J end by 0 bases, with 11 bases between. This sample was included in a study of glioma-infiltrating T cells after dendritic cell vaccination. On the study more broadly: Monocyte-derived dendritic cells, cultured approximately 7 days with IL-4 and GM-CSF, were pulsed with autologous tumor lysate.

The chain combines TRBV27 with TRBJ1-6; unclear D gene. Here the sequenced sample was blood, taken before dendritic cell vaccination. This receptor was identified in a human donor with glioblastoma. The CDR3 DNA is TGTGCCAGCAGTCTAGATACGAGCTCCTATAATTCACCCCTCCACTTT. Amino acids: CASSLDTSSYNSPLHF.